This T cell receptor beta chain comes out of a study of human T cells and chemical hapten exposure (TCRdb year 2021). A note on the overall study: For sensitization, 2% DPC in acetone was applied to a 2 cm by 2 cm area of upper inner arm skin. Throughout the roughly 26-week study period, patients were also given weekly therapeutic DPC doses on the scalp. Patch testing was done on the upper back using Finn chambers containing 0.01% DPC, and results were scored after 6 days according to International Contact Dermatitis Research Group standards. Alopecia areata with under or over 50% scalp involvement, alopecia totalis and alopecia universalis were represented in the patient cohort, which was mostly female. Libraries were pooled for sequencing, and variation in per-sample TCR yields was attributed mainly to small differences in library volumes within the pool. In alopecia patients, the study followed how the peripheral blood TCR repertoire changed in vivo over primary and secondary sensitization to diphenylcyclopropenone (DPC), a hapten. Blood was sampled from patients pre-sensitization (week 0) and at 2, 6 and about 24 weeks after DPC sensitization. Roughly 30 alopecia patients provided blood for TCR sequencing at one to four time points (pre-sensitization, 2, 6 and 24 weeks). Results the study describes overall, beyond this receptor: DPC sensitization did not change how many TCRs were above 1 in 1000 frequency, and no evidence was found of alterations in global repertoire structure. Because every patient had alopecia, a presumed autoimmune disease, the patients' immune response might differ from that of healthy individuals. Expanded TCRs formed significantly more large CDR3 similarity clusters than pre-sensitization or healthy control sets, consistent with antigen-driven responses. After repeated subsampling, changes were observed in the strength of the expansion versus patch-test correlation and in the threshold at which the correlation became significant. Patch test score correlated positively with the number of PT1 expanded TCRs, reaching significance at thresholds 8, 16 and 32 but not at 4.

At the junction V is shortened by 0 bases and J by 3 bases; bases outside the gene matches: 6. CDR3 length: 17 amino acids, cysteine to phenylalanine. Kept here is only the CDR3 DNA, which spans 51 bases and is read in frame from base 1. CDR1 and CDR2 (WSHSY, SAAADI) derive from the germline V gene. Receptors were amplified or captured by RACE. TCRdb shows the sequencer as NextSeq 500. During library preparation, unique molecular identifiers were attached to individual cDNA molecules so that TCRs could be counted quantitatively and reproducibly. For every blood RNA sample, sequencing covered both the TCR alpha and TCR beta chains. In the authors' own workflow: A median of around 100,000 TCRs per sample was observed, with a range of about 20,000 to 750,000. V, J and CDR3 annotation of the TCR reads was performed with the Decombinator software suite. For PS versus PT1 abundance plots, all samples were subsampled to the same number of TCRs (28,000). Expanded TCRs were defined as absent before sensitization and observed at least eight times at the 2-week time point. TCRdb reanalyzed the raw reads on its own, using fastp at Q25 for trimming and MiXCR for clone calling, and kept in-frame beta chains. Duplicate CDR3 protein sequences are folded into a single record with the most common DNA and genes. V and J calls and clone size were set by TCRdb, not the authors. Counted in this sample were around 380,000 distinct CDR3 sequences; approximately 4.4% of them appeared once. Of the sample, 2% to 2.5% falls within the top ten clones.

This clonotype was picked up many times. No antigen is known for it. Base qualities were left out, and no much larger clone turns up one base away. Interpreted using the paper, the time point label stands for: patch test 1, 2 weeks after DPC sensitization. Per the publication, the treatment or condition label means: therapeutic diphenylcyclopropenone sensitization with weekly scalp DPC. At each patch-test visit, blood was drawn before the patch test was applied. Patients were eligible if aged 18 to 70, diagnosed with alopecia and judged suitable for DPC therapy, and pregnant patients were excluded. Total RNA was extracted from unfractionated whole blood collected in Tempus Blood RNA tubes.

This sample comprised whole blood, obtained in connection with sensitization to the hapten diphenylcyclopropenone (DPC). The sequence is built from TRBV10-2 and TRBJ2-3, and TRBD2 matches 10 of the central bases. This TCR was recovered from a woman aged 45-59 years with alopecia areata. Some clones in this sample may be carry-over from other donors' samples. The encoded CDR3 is CASSESTRTSGTDTQYF. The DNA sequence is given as TGCGCCAGCAGTGAGTCCACCCGGACTAGCGGAACAGATACGCAGTATTTT.